The 13 T cell receptor beta chains reported below all come from one sample, sequenced in a study of T cell responses to AZD1222 COVID-19 vaccine. Repertoires were generated with immunoSEQ multiplex PCR, while TCRdb's copy carries only in-frame clones and drops some. The sample carries about 110,000 clones, approximately 88% recorded once. The sample here was peripheral blood, taken 28 days after the second AZD1222 dose. These receptors originate from an adult who received the AZD1222 COVID-19 vaccine.

The chain combines TRBV6-5 with TRBJ1-1, with a tentative D call TRBD1 (6 bases). This CDR3 region has 13 residues. Germline lookup yields CDR1 MNHEY and CDR2 SVGAGI. V dropped 4 bases and J dropped 1 base, with 7 bases sitting between them. Here the CDR3 reads CASSWTENTEAFF. The CDR3 region has the DNA TGTGCCAGCAGTTGGACAGAGAACACTGAAGCTTTCTTT.

The chain uses TRBV2 and TRBJ2-7; tentatively, D is TRBD1 (6 bases). The length of the CDR3 is 15 residues. The germline V and J ends were trimmed by 6 bases and 5 bases, with 20 bases remaining between them. Germline assignment: CDR1 SNHLY and CDR2 FYNNEI. In DNA, the CDR3 is TGTGCCAGCAGGATTCCGGGACACGGAGAGCACGAGCAGTACTTC. Translated: CASRIPGHGEHEQYF.

The chain uses TRBV7-2 and TRBJ1-5; tentatively, D is TRBD1 (5 bases). This CDR3 has 15 residues. Deletions cut 6 bases from V and 2 bases from J, with 14 bases between. Germline V CDR1 and CDR2: SGHTA, FQGNSA. This chain's CDR3 is CASRPGGDRNQPQHF. Here the CDR3 DNA reads TGTGCCAGCAGGCCCGGGGGGGACCGCAATCAGCCCCAGCATTTT.

This chain links TRBV2 with TRBJ1-1; D possibly corresponds to TRBD1 (6 bases). Trimming took 8 bases from V and 5 from J, leaving 21 bases between them. Per the germline V gene, CDR1 is SNHLY and CDR2 is FYNNEI. CDR3 length equals 15 residues. CDR3 amino acids: CASWTDDHGGTEAFF. In DNA form, the CDR3 reads TGTGCCAGCTGGACAGACGATCATGGGGGAACTGAAGCTTTCTTT.

The CDR3 loop is CASRPDQGPQHF. The DNA of the CDR3 is TGTGCCAGCAGGCCCGACCAGGGGCCCCAGCATTTT. The chain employs TRBV12-3 or TRBV12-4 and TRBJ1-5, with D possibly matching TRBD1 (5 bases). V lost 6 bases and J 9 bases, leaving 12 bases between the germline ends. This CDR3 is 12 amino acids long.

The V call is TRBV29-1, the J call TRBJ2-1, with TRBD2 identical over 12 bases. This CDR3 is 13 amino acids long. J lost 10 bases, V lost 4 bases, and 5 bases had no gene match. Germline lookup yields CDR1 SQVTM and CDR2 ANQGSEA. The CDR3 is CSVGASGGVEQFF. The CDR3 DNA sequence: TGCAGCGTTGGGGCTAGCGGGGGGGTAGAGCAGTTCTTC.

V gene TRBV7-2 combines with J gene TRBJ2-7; D could derive from TRBD1 or TRBD2 (5 bases each). CDR1 and CDR2 (germline): SGHTA, FQGNSA. CDR3 size: 13 residues. V was shortened by 2 bases and J by 6 bases, with 11 bases between the two germline ends. CDR3 amino acids: CASSLLPGSEQYF. DNA of the CDR3: TGTGCCAGCAGCTTACTGCCAGGGAGCGAGCAGTACTTC.

Only one count was recorded for this clone. The rearrangement uses TRBV5-1 and TRBJ2-7; perhaps TRBD1 as D (6 bases). The CDR3 consists of 13 residues. The germline V gene has CDR1 SGHRS and CDR2 YFSETQ. V gave up 5 bases and J gave up 3 bases, with 12 bases separating them. The CDR3 here is CASRRDTNYEQYF. The CDR3 nucleotides read TGCGCCAGCAGACGGGACACCAACTACGAGCAGTACTTC.

Notes on this clone: Other nucleotide sequences from this sample produce the same CDR3. V and J are TRBV18 and TRBJ2-7; D gene uncertain. The CDR3 is 14 residues long. Germline assignment: CDR1 KGHSH and CDR2 LQKENI. V was shortened by 3 bases and J by 3 bases, with 12 bases between the two germline ends. CDR3 loop: CASSPPSRLYEQYF. The CDR3 DNA follows: TGTGCCAGCTCACCTCCTAGTCGACTCTACGAGCAGTACTTC.

This chain uses TRBV28 with TRBJ1-5, with unresolved D. Germline V CDR1 and CDR2: MDHEN, SYDVKM. The ends were cut back, 6 bases at V and 2 bases at J, with 26 bases in the middle. The CDR3 totals 19 residues. The CDR3 spells CASRPAVTPRYGGNQPQHF. The DNA of the CDR3 is TGTGCCAGCAGACCTGCTGTGACACCTCGATATGGGGGCAATCAGCCCCAGCATTTT.

The chain recombines TRBV18 with TRBJ2-3, with 8 bases aligning to TRBD1. The CDR3 totals 15 residues. Unmatched junction bases numbered 10, after V lost 6 bases and J lost 5 bases. Germline values: CDR1 KGHSH, CDR2 LQKENI. The CDR3 loop reads CASSSRTGMEDTQYF. For the CDR3, the DNA is TGTGCCAGCTCTTCCAGGACAGGGATGGAAGATACGCAGTATTTT.

Written as DNA, the CDR3 is TGTGCCAGCAGCTTAGGCACAGTCTATAATTCACCCCTCCACTTT. It codes for CASSLGTVYNSPLHF. The chain is built from TRBV7-9 and TRBJ1-6; no firm D call. The V end was cut by 1 base, the J end by 3 bases, with 7 bases between. Germline loops: CDR1 SEHNR, CDR2 FQNEAQ (reference sequence). The CDR3 totals 15 residues.

V gene TRBV19 combines with J gene TRBJ1-1; no clear D. The V gene lost 1 base and the J gene lost 5 bases, with 14 bases spanning the gap. Germline values: CDR1 LNHDA, CDR2 SQIVND (reference sequence). This CDR3 region has 15 residues. In nucleotides, the CDR3 is TGTGCCAGTAGTATAGGGACGGCTTCGGGGACTGAAGCTTTCTTT. Amino acid sequence: CASSIGTASGTEAFF.